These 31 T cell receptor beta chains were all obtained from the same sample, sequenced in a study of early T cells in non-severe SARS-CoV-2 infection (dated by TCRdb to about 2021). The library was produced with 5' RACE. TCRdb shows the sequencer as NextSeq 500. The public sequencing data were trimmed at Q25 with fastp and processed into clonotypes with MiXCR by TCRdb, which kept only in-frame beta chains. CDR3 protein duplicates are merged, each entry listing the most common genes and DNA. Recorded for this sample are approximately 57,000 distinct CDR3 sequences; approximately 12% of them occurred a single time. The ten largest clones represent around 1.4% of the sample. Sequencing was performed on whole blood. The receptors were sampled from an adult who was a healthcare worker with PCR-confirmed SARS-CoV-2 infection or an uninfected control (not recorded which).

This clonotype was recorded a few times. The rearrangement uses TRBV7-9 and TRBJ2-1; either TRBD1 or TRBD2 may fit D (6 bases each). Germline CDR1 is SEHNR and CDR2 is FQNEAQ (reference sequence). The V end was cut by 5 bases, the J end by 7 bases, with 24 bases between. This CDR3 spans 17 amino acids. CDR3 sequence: CASSQLPGAGAENEQFF. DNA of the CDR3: TGTGCCAGCAGCCAACTCCCGGGGGCAGGCGCGGAGAATGAGCAGTTCTTC.

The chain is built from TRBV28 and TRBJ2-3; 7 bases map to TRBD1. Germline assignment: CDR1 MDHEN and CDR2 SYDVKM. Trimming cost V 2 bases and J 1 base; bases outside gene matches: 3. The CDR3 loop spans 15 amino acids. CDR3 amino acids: CASSLPGQGTDTQYF. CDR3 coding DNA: TGTGCCAGCAGTTTACCCGGACAGGGCACAGATACGCAGTATTTT.

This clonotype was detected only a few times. The CDR3, as DNA: TGCAGCGTTGAAATCTGGCCCGAAGGCACAGATACGCAGTATTTT. Translated, it gives CSVEIWPEGTDTQYF. The chain couples TRBV29-1 to TRBJ2-3; D ambiguous. CDR3 length: 15 residues. V shed 2 bases and J shed 1 base, with 13 bases lying between them. Germline CDR1 is SQVTM and CDR2 is ANQGSEA.

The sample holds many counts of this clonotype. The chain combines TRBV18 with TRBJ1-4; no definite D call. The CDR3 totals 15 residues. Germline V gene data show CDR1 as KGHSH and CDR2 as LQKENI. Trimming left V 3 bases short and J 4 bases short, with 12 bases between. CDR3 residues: CASSPRLVNNEKLFF. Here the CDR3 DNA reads TGTGCCAGCTCACCCCGTCTAGTGAATAATGAAAAACTGTTTTTT.

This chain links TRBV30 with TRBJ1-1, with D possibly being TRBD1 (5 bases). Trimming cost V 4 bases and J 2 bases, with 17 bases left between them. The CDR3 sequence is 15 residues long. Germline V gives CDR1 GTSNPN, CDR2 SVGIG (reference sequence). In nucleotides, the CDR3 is TGTGCCTGGAACCCGACAGAAGAGAGAAACACTGAAGCTTTCTTT. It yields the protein CAWNPTEERNTEAFF.

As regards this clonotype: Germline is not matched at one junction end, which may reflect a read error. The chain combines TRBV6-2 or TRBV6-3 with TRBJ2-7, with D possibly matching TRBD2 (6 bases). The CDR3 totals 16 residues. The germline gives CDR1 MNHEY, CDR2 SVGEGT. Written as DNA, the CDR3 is TGTGCCAGCAGTTACCCCGGGGGTCGTCAGGCCTACGAGCAGCACTTC. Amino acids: CASSYPGGRQAYEQHF.

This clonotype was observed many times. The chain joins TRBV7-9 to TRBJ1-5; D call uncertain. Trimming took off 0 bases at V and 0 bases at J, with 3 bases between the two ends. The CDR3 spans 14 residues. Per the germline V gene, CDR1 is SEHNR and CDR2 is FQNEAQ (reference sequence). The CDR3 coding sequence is TGTGCCAGCAGCTTAGCCGGTAGCAATCAGCCCCAGCATTTT. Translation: CASSLAGSNQPQHF.

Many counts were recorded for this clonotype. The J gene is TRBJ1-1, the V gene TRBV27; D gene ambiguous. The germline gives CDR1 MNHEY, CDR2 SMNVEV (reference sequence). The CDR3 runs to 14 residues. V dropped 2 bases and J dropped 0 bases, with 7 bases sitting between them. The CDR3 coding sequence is TGTGCCAGCAGTTTACGGATCATGAACACTGAAGCTTTCTTT. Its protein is CASSLRIMNTEAFF.

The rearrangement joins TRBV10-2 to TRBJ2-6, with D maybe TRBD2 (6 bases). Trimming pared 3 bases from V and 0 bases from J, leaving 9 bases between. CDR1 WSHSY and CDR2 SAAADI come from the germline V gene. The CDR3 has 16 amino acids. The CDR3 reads CASSDRGTSGANVLTF. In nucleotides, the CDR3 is TGCGCCAGCAGTGATCGGGGGACCTCTGGGGCCAACGTCCTGACTTTC.

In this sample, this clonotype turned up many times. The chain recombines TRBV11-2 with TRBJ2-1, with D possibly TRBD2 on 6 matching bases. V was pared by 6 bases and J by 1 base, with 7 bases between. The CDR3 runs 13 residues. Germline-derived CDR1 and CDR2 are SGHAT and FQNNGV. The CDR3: CASRGGSYNEQFF. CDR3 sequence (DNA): TGTGCCAGCAGGGGGGGATCCTACAATGAGCAGTTCTTC.

CDR3 protein: CATASPNTDTQYF. The CDR3 DNA reads as TGTGCCACCGCATCCCCTAACACAGATACGCAGTATTTT. J is TRBJ2-3 and V is TRBV24-1; D remains unclear. V dropped 9 bases and J dropped 2 bases, with 11 bases sitting between them. This CDR3 comprises 13 residues. Germline CDR1 and CDR2: KGHDR and SFDVKD.

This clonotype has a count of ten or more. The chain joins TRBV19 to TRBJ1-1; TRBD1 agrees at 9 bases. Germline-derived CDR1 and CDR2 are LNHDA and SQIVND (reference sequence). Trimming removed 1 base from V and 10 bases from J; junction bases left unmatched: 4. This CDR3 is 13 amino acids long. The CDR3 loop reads CASSIVADRGAFF. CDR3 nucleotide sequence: TGTGCCAGTAGTATAGTGGCGGACAGGGGAGCTTTCTTT.

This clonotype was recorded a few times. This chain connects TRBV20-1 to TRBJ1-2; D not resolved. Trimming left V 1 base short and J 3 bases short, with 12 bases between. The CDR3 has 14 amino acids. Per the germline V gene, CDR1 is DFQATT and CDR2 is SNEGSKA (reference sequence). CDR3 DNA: TGCAGTGCTAGAGGCGACAAAGGCGACTATGGCTACACCTTC. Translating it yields CSARGDKGDYGYTF.

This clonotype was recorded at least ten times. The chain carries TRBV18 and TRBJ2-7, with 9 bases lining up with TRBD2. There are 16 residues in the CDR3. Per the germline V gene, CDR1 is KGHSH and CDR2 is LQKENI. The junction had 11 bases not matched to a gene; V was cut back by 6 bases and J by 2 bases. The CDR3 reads CASSARASGATYEQYF. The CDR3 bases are TGTGCCAGCTCCGCCCGGGCTAGCGGGGCAACCTACGAGCAGTACTTC.

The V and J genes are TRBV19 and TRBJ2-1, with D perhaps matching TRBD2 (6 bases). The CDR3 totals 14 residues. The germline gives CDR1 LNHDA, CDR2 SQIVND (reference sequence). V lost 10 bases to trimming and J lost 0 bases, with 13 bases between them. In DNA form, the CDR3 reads TGTGCCACAAGGCGGGGTGGCTCCTACAATGAGCAGTTCTTC. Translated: CATRRGGSYNEQFF.

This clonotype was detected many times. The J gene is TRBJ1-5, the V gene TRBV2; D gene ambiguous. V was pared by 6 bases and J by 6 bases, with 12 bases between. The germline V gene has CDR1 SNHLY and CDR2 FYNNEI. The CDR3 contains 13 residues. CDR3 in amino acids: CASSENTGQPQHF. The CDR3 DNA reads TGTGCCAGCAGCGAAAACACGGGTCAGCCCCAGCATTTT. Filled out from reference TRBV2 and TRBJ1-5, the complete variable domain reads EPEVTQTPSHQVTQMGQEVILRCVPISNHLYFYWYRQILGQKVEFLVSFYNNEISEKSEIFDDQFSVERPDGSNFTLKIRSTKLEDSAMYFCASSENTGQPQHFGDGTRLSIL.

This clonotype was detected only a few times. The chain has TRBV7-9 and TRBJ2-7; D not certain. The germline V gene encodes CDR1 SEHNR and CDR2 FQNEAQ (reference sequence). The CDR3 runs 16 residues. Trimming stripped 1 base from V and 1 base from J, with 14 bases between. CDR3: CASSLVLLGPSYEQYF. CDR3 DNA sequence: TGTGCCAGCAGCTTAGTTCTCCTTGGACCTTCCTACGAGCAGTACTTC.

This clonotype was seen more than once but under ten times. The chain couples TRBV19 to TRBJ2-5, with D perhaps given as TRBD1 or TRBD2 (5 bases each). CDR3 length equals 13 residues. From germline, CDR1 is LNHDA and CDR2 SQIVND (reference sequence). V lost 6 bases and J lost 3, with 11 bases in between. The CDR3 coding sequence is TGTGCCAGTAGGGGGACCACCGAAGAGACCCAGTACTTC. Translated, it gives CASRGTTEETQYF.

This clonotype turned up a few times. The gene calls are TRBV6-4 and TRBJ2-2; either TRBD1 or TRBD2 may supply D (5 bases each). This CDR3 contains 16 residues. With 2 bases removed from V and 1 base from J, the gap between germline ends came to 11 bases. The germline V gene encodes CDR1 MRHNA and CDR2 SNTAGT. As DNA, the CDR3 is TGTGCCAGCAGTGACATGGGACGTAGGAACACCGGGGAGCTGTTTTTT. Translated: CASSDMGRRNTGELFF.

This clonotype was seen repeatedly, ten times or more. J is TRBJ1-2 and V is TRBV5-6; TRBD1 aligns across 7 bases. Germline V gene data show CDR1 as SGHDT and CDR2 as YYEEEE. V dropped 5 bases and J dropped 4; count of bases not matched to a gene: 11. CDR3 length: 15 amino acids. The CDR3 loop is CASSRPTGTVYGYTF. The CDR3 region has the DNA TGTGCCAGCAGTAGGCCGACAGGGACGGTCTATGGCTACACCTTC.

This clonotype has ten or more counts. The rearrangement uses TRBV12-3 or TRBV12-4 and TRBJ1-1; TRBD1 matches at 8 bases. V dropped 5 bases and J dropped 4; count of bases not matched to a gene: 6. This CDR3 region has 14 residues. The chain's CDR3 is CASSTLGQATEAFF. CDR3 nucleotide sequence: TGTGCCAGCAGTACCTTGGGACAGGCCACTGAAGCTTTCTTT.

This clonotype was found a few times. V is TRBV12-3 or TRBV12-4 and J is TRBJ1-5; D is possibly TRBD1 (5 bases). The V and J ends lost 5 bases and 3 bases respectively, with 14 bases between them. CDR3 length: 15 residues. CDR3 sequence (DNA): TGTGCCAGCAGTCCCCCTGGAGGGGACAATCAGCCCCAGCATTTT. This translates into CASSPPGGDNQPQHF.

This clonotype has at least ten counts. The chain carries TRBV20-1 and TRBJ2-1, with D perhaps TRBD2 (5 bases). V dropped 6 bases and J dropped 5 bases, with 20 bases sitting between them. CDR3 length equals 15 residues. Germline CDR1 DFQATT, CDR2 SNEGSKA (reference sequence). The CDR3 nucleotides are TGCAGTGCCTACTACCCACCCGGGGTGGACAATGAGCAGTTCTTC. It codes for CSAYYPPGVDNEQFF.

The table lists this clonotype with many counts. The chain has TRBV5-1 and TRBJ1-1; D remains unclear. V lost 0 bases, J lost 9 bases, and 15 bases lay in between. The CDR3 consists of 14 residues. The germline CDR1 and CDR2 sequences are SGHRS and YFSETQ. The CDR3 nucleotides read TGCGCCAGCAGCTTGGATCACGGACCCTCGAAAGCTTTCTTT. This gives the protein CASSLDHGPSKAFF.

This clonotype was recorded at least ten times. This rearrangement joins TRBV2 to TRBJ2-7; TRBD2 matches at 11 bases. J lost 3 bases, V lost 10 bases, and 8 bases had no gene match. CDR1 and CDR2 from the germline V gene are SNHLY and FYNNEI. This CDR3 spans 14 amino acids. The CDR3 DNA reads TGTGCCAACCGACTAGCGGGGCCGAACTACGAGCAGTACTTC. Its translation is CANRLAGPNYEQYF.

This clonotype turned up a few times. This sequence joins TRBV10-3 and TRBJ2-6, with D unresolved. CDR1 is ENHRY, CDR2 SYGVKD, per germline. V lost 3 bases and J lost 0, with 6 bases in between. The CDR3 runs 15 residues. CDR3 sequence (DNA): TGTGCCATCAGTGAACAAAACTCTGGGGCCAACGTCCTGACTTTC. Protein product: CAISEQNSGANVLTF.

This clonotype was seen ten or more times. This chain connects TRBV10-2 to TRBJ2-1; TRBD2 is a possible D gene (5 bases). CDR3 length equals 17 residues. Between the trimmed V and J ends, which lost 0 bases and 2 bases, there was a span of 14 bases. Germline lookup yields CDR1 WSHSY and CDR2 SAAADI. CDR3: CASSESLGLGAYNEQFF. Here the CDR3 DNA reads TGCGCCAGCAGTGAGTCGCTAGGGTTGGGAGCCTACAATGAGCAGTTCTTC.

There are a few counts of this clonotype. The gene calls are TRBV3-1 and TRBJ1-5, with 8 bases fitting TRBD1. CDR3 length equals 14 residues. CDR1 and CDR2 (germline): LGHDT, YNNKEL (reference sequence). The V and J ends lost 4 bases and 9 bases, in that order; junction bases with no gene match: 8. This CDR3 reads CASSLRGQGSPQHF. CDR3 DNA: TGTGCCAGCAGCCTCAGGGGGCAGGGGTCGCCCCAGCATTTT.

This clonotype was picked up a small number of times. The DNA for the CDR3 is TGTGCCAGCAGCCAGGGGCTAGTAAAAGATCGGACCGGGGAGCTGTTTTTT. Translation: CASSQGLVKDRTGELFF. V gene TRBV12-3 or TRBV12-4 combines with J gene TRBJ2-2; a weak D match, TRBD1 (6 bases). The V end was cut by 6 bases, the J end by 5 bases, with 22 bases between. This CDR3 region has 17 residues.

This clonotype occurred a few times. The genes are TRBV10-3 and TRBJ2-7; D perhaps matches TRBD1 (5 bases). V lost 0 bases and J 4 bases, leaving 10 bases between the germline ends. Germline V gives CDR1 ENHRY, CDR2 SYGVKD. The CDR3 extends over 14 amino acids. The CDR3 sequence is CAISESQGNYEQYF. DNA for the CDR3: TGTGCCATCAGTGAGTCTCAGGGTAATTACGAGCAGTACTTC.

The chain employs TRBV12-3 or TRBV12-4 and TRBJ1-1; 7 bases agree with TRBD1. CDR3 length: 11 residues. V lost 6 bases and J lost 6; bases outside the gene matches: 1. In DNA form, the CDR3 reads TGTGCCAGCAGGACAGGGCCTGAAGCTTTCTTT. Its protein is CASRTGPEAFF.